This TCR beta chain was recorded in a study of PD-1 blockade in classical Hodgkin lymphoma. Regarding the study as a whole: In newly diagnosed patients, baseline TCR diversity was reportedly below that of healthy donors. Possible causes of repertoire differences, disease activity or prior therapy, remain undefined.

Stated time point: newly diagnosed, previously untreated cHL patient sample. From thawed PBMCs, CD4+ T cells were purified using magnetic negative selection. Untreated, newly diagnosed classical Hodgkin lymphoma PBMCs served for comparison. Worth noting for this clone: The antigen remains undetermined.

Profiling relied on immunoSEQ multiplex PCR, and the TCRdb table lists in-frame clones only, not all of them. The sample holds around 20,000 clones, roughly 89% seen once. This TCR was recovered from a human donor with classical Hodgkin lymphoma. The specimen was CD4+ T cells from blood.

CDR3: CAWSVALNTEAFF. The CDR3 region has the DNA TGTGCCTGGAGTGTCGCACTGAACACTGAAGCTTTCTTT. V gene TRBV30 combines with J gene TRBJ1-1, with D hard to call. The V end lost 0 bases, the J end lost 0 bases, and 5 bases lay between the germline ends. This CDR3 has 13 residues. Germline lookup yields CDR1 GTSNPN and CDR2 SVGIG (reference sequence).